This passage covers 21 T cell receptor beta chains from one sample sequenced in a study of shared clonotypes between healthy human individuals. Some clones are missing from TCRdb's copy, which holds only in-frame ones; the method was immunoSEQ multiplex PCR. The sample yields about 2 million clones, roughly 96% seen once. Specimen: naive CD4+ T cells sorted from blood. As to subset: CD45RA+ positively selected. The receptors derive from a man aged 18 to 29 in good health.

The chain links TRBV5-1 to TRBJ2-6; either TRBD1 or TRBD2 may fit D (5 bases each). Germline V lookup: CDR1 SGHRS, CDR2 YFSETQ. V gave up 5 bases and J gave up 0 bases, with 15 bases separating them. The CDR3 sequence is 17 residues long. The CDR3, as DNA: TGCGCCAGCAGGGCCGGGACGGATTTCTCTGGGGCCAACGTCCTGACTTTC. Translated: CASRAGTDFSGANVLTF. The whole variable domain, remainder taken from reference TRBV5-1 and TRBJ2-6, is KAGVTQTPRYLIKTRGQQVTLSCSPISGHRSVSWYQQTPGQGLQFLFEYFSETQRNKGNFPGRFSGRQFSNSRSEMNVSTLELGDSALYLCASRAGTDFSGANVLTFGAGSRLTVL.

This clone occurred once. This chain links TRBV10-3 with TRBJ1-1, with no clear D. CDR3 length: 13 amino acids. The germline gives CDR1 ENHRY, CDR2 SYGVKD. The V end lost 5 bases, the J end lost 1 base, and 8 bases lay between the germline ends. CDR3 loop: CAISSRWNTEAFF. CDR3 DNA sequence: TGTGCCATCAGTTCGCGATGGAACACTGAAGCTTTCTTT.

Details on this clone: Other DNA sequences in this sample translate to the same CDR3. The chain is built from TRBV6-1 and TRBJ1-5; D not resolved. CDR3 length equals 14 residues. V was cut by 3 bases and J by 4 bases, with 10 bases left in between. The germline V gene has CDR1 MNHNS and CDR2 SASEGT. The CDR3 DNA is TGTGCCAGCAGTGACAATCGGGGTAATCAGCCCCAGCATTTT. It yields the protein CASSDNRGNQPQHF.

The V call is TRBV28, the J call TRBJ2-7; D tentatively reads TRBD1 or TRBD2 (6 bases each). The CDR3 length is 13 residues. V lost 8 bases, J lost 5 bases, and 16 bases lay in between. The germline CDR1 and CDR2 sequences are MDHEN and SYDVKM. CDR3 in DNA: TGTGCCAGCGATGGAAGGGGGGTCAACGAGCAGTACTTC. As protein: CASDGRGVNEQYF. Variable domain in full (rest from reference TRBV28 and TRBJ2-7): DVKVTQSSRYLVKRTGEKVFLECVQDMDHENMFWYRQDPGLGLRLIYFSYDVKMKEKGDIPEGYSVSREKKERFSLILESASTNQTSMYLCASDGRGVNEQYFGPGTRLTVT.

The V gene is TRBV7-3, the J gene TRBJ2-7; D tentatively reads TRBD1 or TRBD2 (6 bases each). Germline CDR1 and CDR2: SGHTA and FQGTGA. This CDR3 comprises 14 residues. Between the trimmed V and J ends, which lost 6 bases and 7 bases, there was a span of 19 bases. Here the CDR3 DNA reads TGTGCCAGCAGTTCAGGACCTCAAGGGGGGGAGCAGTACTTC. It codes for CASSSGPQGGEQYF. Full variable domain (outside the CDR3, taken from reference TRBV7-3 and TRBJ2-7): GAGVSQTPSNKVTEKGKYVELRCDPISGHTALYWYRQSLGQGPEFLIYFQGTGAADDSGLPNDRFFAVRPEGSVSTLKIQRTERGDSAVYLCASSSGPQGGEQYFGPGTRLTVT.

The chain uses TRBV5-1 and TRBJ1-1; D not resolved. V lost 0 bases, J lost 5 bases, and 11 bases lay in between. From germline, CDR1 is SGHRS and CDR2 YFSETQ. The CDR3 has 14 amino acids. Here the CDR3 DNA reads TGCGCCAGCAGCTTGGATTTGGGTAGGACTGAAGCTTTCTTT. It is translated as CASSLDLGRTEAFF.

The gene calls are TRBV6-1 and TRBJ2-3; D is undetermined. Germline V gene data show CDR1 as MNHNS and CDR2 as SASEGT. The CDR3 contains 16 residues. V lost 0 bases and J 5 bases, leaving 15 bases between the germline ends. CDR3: CASSEALRLSGDTQYF. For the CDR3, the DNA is TGTGCCAGCAGTGAAGCGCTTCGCCTGTCGGGAGATACGCAGTATTTT.

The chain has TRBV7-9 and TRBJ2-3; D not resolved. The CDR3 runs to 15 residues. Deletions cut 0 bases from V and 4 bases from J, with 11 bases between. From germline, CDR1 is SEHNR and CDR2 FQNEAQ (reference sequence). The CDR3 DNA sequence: TGTGCCAGCAGCTTAGCGTCGCCCGCCTCAGATACGCAGTATTTT. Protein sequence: CASSLASPASDTQYF.

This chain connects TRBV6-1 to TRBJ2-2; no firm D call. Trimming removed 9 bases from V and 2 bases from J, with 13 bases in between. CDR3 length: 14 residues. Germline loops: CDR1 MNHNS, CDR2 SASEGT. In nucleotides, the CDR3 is TGTGCCAGTAAGTTCGGCCTTAACACCGGGGAGCTGTTTTTT. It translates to CASKFGLNTGELFF.

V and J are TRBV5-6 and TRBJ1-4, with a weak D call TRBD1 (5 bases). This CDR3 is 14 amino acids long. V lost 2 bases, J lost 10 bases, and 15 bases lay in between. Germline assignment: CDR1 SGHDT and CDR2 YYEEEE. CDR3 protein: CASSFRQGVGKLFF. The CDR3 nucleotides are TGTGCCAGCAGCTTTAGGCAGGGCGTTGGAAAACTGTTTTTT.

The CDR3: CASRPDKTTNEKLFF. The CDR3 nucleotides are TGTGCCAGCAGACCCGACAAAACAACTAATGAAAAACTGTTTTTT. This chain joins TRBV6-6 and TRBJ1-4; D not certain. V was trimmed by 6 bases and J by 0 bases, leaving 11 bases between them. The CDR3 consists of 15 residues. CDR1 MNHNY and CDR2 SVGAGI come from the germline V gene (reference sequence).

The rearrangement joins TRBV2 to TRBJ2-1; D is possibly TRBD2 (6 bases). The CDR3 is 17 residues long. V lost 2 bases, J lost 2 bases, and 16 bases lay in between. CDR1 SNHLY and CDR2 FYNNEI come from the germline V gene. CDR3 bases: TGTGCCAGCAGTGAATCTGACCTAGCGCCTACCTACAATGAGCAGTTCTTC. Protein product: CASSESDLAPTYNEQFF.

CDR3 sequence reads: CASSLERGMNKAFF. In DNA, the CDR3 is TGCGCCAGCAGCTTGGAAAGGGGCATGAATAAAGCTTTCTTT. V and J are TRBV5-1 and TRBJ1-1; TRBD1 is a possible D gene (5 bases). The CDR3 has 14 residues. CDR1 SGHRS and CDR2 YFSETQ come from the germline V gene. Deletions cut 0 bases from V and 9 bases from J, with 15 bases between.

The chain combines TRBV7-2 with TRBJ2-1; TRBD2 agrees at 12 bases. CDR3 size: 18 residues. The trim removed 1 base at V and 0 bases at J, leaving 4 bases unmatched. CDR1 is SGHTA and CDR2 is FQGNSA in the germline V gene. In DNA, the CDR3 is TGTGCCAGCAGCTTAGGTCTAGCGGGAGGGAGCTCCTACAATGAGCAGTTCTTC. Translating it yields CASSLGLAGGSSYNEQFF.

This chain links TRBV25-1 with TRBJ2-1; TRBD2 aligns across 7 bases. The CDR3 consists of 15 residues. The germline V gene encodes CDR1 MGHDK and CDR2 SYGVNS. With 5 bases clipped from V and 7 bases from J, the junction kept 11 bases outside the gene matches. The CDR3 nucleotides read TGTGCCAGCAGTAAGCGGGGCCCTATTGGGAATGAGCAGTTCTTC. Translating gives CASSKRGPIGNEQFF.

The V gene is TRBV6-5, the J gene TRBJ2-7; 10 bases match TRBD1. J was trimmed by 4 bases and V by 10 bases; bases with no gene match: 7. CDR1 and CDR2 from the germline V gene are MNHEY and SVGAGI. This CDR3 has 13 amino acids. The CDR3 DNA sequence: TGTGCCACCAAACGGGACAGGGGATACGAGCAGTACTTC. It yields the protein CATKRDRGYEQYF.

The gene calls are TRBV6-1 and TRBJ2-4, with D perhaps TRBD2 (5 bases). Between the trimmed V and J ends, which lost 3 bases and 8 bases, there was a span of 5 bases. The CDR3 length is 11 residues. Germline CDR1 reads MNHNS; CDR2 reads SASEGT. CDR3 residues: CASSERDIQYF. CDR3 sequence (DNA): TGTGCCAGCAGTGAGCGGGACATTCAGTACTTC.

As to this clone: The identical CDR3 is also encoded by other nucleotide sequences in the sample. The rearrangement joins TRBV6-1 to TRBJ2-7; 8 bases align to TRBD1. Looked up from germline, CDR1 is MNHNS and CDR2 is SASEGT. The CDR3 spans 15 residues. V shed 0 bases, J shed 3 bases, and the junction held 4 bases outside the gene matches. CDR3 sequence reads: CASSEAGTGIYEQYF. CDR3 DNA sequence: TGTGCCAGCAGTGAAGCGGGGACAGGAATCTACGAGCAGTACTTC.

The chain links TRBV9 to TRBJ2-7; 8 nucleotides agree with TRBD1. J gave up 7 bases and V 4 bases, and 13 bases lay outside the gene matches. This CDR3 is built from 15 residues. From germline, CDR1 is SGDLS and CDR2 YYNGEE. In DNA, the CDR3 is TGTGCCAGCAGCCCCTCGGGACAGGTCGTCGAGGAGCAGTACTTC. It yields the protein CASSPSGQVVEEQYF.

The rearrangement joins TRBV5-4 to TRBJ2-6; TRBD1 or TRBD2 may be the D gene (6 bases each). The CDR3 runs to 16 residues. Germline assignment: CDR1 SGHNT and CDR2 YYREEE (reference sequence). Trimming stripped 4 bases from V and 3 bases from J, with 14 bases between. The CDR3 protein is CASSPGGLLGANVLTF. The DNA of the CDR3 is TGTGCCAGCAGCCCCGGGGGCCTCCTTGGGGCCAACGTCCTGACTTTC.

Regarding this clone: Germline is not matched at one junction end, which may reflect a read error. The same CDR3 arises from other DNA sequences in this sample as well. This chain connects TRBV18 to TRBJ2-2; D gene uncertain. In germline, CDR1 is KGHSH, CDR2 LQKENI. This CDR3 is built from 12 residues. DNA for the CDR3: TGTGCCAGCTCCCCACCTACCGGGGAGCTGTTTTTT. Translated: CASSPPTGELFF.